The T cell receptor (beta chain) under discussion was sequenced for a study of shared clonotypes between healthy human individuals. TCRdb's copy holds only in-frame clones and misses some; the assay was immunoSEQ multiplex PCR. The data hold 2.3 million or so clones, with approximately 93% observed a single time. The length of the CDR3 is 18 residues. V was clipped by 6 bases and J by 1 base; unmatched bases: 15. Germline CDR1 reads SGHNT; CDR2 reads YYREEE (reference sequence). Material: naive CD4+ T cells from PBMCs. The subset was: CD45RA+ positively selected. The rearrangement joins TRBV5-4 to TRBJ2-1; 8 nucleotides match TRBD2. The sequence derives from a man younger than 35 in good health. Some clones in this sample may be carry-over from other donors' samples. CDR3 bases: TGTGCCAGCACCAAGGGGGGGATAGCGGGATCATCCTACAATGAGCAGTTCTTC. Protein sequence: CASTKGGIAGSSYNEQFF.